This TCR beta chain was captured in a study of cytomegalovirus exposure and HLA in healthy donors. Study-wide background: Later, an analysis reported that the 120 or so validation repertoires had used the same platform as the approximately 600 first-cohort repertoires.

Study results and caveats: The study flagged about 160 TCR beta chains as cytomegalovirus-associated. While the bulk of TCR sequences proved rare, some public TCRs turned up in many donors.

Clones were sequenced by immunoSEQ multiplex PCR, and TCRdb holds only the in-frame ones, with some missing. The sample yields about 160,000 clones, roughly 89% seen once. Regarding this clone: Its antigen remains unidentified.

The CDR3 runs 12 residues. V was trimmed by 5 bases and J by 8 bases, leaving 10 bases between them. Germline CDR1 MDHEN, CDR2 SYDVKM. Sequencing input: PBMCs. This TCR was sampled from a woman younger than 30 in good health and CMV-seropositive. The chain uses TRBV28 and TRBJ1-5, with a possible D match to TRBD1 (5 bases). CDR3 bases: TGTGCCAGCAGTCCGGGCAGGGAGCCCCAGCATTTT. Protein: CASSPGREPQHF.